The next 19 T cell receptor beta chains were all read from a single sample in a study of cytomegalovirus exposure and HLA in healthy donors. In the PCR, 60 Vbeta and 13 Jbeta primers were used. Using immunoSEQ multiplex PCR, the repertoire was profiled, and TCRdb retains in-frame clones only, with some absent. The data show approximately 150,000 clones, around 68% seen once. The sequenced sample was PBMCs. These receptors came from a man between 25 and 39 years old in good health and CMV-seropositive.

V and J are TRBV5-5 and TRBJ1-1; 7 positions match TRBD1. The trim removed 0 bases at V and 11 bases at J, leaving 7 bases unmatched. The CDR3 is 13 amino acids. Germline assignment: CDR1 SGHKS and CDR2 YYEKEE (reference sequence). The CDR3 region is CASSLGGGDLAFF. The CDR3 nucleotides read TGTGCCAGCAGCTTGGGAGGGGGCGATTTGGCTTTCTTT.

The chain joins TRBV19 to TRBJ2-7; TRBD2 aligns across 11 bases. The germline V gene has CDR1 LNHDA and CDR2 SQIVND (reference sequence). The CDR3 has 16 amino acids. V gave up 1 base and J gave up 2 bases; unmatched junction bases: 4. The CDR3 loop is CASSIGTSGSPYEQYF. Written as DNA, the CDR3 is TGTGCCAGTAGTATAGGGACTAGCGGGTCCCCCTACGAGCAGTACTTC.

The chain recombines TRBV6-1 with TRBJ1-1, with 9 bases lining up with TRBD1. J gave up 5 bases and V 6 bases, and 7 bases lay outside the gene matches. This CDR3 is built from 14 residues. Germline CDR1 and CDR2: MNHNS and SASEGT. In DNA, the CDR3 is TGTGCCAGCAGCGCGACAGGGGGACGGACTGAAGCTTTCTTT. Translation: CASSATGGRTEAFF.

The CDR3 sequence is CASRGEGREQYF. The CDR3 coding sequence is TGTGCCAGCAGGGGGGAGGGTCGGGAGCAGTACTTC. The chain links TRBV6-1 to TRBJ2-7; 7 bases are a match to TRBD2. This CDR3 is built from 12 residues. Germline loops: CDR1 MNHNS, CDR2 SASEGT. After removal of 6 bases from V and 7 bases from J, the junction contained 6 bases not matched to a gene.

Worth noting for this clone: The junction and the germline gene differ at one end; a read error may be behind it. The CDR3 is CASSIAGGPGEQYF. CDR3 in DNA: TGTGCCAGCAGCATAGCGGGAGGGCCGGGGGAGCAGTACTTC. The gene calls are TRBV7-8 and TRBJ2-7, with TRBD2 matching over 11 bases. CDR1 and CDR2 (germline): SGHVS, FQNEAQ. The CDR3 covers 14 residues.

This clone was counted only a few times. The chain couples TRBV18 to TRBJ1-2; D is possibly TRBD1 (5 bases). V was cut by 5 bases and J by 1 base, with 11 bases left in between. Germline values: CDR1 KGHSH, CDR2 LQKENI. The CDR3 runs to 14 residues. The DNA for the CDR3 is TGTGCCAGCTCAACCGACAGCGATAACTATGGCTACACCTTC. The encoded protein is CASSTDSDNYGYTF.

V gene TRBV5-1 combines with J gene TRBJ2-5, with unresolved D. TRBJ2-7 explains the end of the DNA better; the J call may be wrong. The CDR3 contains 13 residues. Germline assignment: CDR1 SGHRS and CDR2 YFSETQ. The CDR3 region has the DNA TGCGCCAGCAGCTTGGAAACGGTCTACGAGCAGTACTTC. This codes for CASSLETVYEQYF.

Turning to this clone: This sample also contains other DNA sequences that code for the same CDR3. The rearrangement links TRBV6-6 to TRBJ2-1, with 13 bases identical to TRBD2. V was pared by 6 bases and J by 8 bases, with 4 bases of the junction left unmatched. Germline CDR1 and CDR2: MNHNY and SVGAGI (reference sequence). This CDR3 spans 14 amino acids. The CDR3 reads CASSGLAGAYEQFF. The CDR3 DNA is TGTGCCAGCAGCGGACTAGCGGGAGCTTATGAGCAGTTCTTC.

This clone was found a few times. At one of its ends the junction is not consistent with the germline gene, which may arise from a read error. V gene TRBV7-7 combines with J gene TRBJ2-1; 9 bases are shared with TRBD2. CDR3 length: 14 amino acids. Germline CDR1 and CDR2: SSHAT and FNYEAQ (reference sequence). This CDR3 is CASSLSSGVNEQFF. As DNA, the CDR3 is TGTGCTAGCAGCTTGTCTAGCGGGGTTAATGAGCAGTTCTTC.

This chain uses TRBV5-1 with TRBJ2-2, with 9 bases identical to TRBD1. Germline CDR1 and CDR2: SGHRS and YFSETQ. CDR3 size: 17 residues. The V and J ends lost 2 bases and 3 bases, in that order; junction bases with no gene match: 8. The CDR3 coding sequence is TGCGCCAGCAGCTTATACACAGGGGGCGGCGACACCGGGGAGCTGTTTTTT. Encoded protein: CASSLYTGGGDTGELFF.

This CDR3 is CASSSTFLGQGVNEQYF. The CDR3, as DNA: TGTGCCAGCAGCTCGACATTTTTGGGACAGGGGGTAAACGAGCAGTACTTC. This sequence joins TRBV7-9 and TRBJ2-7; 11 bases are a match to TRBD1. Trimming removed 4 bases from V and 5 bases from J; junction bases left unmatched: 13. CDR1 is SEHNR, CDR2 FQNEAQ, per germline (reference sequence). This CDR3 comprises 17 residues.

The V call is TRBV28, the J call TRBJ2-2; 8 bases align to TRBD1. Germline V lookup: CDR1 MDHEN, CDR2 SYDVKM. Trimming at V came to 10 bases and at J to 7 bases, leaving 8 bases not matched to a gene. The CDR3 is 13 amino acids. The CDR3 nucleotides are TGTGCCACAGGGGGCTTCTCTATCGGGGAGCTGTTTTTT. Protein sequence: CATGGFSIGELFF.

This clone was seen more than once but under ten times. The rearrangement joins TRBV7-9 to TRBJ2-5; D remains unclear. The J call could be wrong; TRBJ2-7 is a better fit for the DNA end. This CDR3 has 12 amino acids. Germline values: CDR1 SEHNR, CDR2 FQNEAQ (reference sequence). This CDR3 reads CASTNPPAEQYF. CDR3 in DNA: TGTGCCAGCACCAATCCCCCCGCCGAGCAGTACTTC.

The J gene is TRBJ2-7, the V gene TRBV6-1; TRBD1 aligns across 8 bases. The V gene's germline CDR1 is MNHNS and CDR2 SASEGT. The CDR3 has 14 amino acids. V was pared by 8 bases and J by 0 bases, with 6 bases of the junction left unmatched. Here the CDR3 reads CASDTGGSSYEQYF. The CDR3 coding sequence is TGTGCCAGCGATACAGGGGGAAGCTCCTACGAGCAGTACTTC.

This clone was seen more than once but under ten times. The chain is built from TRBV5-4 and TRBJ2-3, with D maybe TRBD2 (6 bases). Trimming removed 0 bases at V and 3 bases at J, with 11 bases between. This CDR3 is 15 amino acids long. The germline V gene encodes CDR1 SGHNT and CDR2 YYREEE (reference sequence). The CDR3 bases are TGTGCCAGCAGCTTGGATTCGAGCGGGACAGATACGCAGTATTTT. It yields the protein CASSLDSSGTDTQYF.

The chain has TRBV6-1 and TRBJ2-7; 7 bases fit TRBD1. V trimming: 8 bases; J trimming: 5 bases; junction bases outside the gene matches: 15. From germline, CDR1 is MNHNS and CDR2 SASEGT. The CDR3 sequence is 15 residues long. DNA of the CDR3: TGTGCCAGCGTTAGGGCCGGGACAGTGCGCGACGAGCAGTACTTC. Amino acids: CASVRAGTVRDEQYF.

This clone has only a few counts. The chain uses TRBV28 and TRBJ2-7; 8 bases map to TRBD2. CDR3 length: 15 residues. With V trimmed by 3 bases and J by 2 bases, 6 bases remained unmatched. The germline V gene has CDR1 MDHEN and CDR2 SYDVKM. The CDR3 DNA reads TGTGCCAGCAGTTTGTTTACGGGAGGGCCCTACGAGCAGTACTTC. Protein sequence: CASSLFTGGPYEQYF.

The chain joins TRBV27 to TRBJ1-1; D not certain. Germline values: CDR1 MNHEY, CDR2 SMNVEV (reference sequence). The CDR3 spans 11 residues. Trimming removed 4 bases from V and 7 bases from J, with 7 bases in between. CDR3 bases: TGTGCCAGCAGTTCTGAGGGTGAAGCTTTCTTT. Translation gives CASSSEGEAFF.

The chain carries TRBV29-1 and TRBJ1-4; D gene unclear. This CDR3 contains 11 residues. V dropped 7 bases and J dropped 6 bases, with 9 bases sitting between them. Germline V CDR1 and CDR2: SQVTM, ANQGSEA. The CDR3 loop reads CSASLYEKLFF. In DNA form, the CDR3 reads TGCAGCGCCTCTTTATATGAAAAACTGTTTTTT.